This T cell receptor beta chain was identified in a study of vaccination and CD4 T cells after COVID-19 (dated 2022 in TCRdb). With respect to the entire study: Convalescent patients had a positive SARS-CoV-2 result on nasal swab PCR, and of these patients, under ten had mild disease and one had severe disease. In the convalescent cohort there were six males and four females, among whom were two Hispanic individuals, seven Caucasians, two Asians and one multiracial person. Each participant got two doses of either the Pfizer-BioNTech BNT162b2 vaccine (n=8) or the Moderna mRNA-1273 vaccine (n=2). Post-COVID blood samples were collected from convalescent patients a median of approximately 100 days after diagnosis, with a range of roughly 30 to 161 days. Post-vaccine blood samples were collected a median of about 72 days after the second vaccine dose, ranging from roughly 12 to 241 days. A few convalescent patients were sampled both early after vaccination (day 14) and late after vaccination (days 161 to 241). In under twelve COVID-19 convalescent patients and a handful of infection-naive healthy vaccine recipients, researchers compared the spike-specific CD4+ TCR repertoire from before mRNA vaccination with the repertoire from after. The investigation overall reported the following: Of the vaccine-specific clones in convalescent patients, 304 of 307, or nearly all, reacted only to SARS-CoV-2 spike and did not cross-react with common cold coronaviruses. Among convalescent patients, a median around 89% of the SARS-CoV-2-reactive clones seen after vaccination appeared only after vaccination, which suggests priming specific to the vaccine. The study included relatively few convalescent patients and did not analyze early timepoints after natural infection. The median count of SARS-CoV-2-reactive clonotypes went up from 20 to 25 after infection to some 38 after vaccination, although the change was not significant.

Concerning this clonotype itself: The specificity of this receptor is unknown. Per-nucleotide qualities are absent, and no much larger clonotype sits a single base away.

Library preparation was by PCR. Sequencing instrument: Illumina iSeq 100. Per the authors' processing: Non-productive sequences were removed, and CDR3s that did not start with C, did not end with F or W, or were shorter than 7 amino acids were discarded. Similarity between CDR3 sequences was evaluated in R version 3.6.1 using Levenshtein distances (stringdist) and unrooted phylogenetic trees (ape). Clones were called with MiXCR by TCRdb after fastp trimmed the public reads at Q25, and only in-frame beta chains were retained. Each CDR3 protein appears once, grouped with its most common genes and DNA. Here the V and J calls rest on TCRdb's processing, not on the authors' analysis. The sample table records approximately 36,000 distinct CDR3 sequences; 36% of these occur just once. Around 6.1% of the sample goes to the ten largest clones. According to the study, the label for this sample's time point signals: late sampling 161 to 241 days after vaccination in three convalescent patients. The positive SARS-CoV-2 PCR tests of the convalescent patients were dated from March to December 2020, before the Alpha, Beta and Delta variants emerged in the United States. Ficoll-Paque Plus gradient centrifugation was used to isolate PBMCs from whole blood, and the isolated PBMCs were then either used fresh or cryopreserved at -140C.

V is trimmed back by 6 bases and J by 7 bases, and the junction contains 7 bases that no gene match accounts for. Looking up the germline V gene (reference sequence) yields CDR1 DFQATT and CDR2 SNEGSKA. Measured from the cysteine to the phenylalanine, the CDR3 is 12 residues long. Only the CDR3 portion is preserved as DNA: 36 bases, with reading frame beginning at the first base. The rearrangement joined TRBV20-1 to TRBJ1-2; TRBD1 agrees with 8 junctional bases. The specimen was CD4+ T cells from blood, collected about 7 months after SARS-CoV-2 vaccination. The receptor's source is a human donor who had recovered from COVID-19. The nucleotide sequence is TGCAGTGCCAGACAGGGGAACGGTGGCTACACCTTC. This is translated as CSARQGNGGYTF.